This TCR beta chain is drawn from a study of blood T cell repertoires in COVID-19. Assignment of participants to cohorts was predicated upon participant-reported clinical history. A few counts support this clone. Source study methods: Amplification of reference gene primers provided the estimated nucleated cell counts. Profiling relied on immunoSEQ multiplex PCR, and the TCRdb table lists in-frame clones only, not all of them. V, J and clone size are taken as reported in that table, and D and trimming were inferred from the DNA itself. The repertoire consists of about 400,000 clones, with just under 90% occurring once and the leading ten covering about 1.7%. This CDR3 comprises 13 residues. CDR1 is MNHEY, CDR2 SVGAGI, per germline. Unmatched junction bases numbered 8, after V lost 7 bases and J lost 9 bases.

The sample taken for sequencing was PBMCs or T cells enriched from blood (not recorded which). The TCR originated in a woman in her thirties who had recovered from COVID-19. The chain recombines TRBV6-5 with TRBJ1-1, with 10 bases that match TRBD1. CDR3 residues: CASTRTGGFKAFF. CDR3 DNA sequence: TGTGCCAGCACGAGGACAGGGGGATTTAAAGCTTTCTTT.